This entry lists 26 T cell receptor beta chains sequenced from one sample in a study of vaccination and CD4 T cells after COVID-19. The Oncomine TCR Beta short-read assay was applied to DNA of cultured CD4+ T cells. MiXCR was run by TCRdb on the PCR reads, yielding one entry per CDR3 protein. The table shows about 18,000 distinct CDR3 sequences, with around three fifths occurring only once. These receptors have no identified antigens. Treatment here: roughly 11-day PBMC culture with coronavirus spike peptide pools or control peptides (ViraFEST assay). Sample: CD4+ T cells from blood, cultured in vitro, taken after SARS-CoV-2 vaccination. These receptors were obtained from a human donor who had recovered from COVID-19.

The genes are TRBV27 and TRBJ1-1; D gene uncertain. V shed 6 bases and J shed 6 bases, with 20 bases lying between them. The CDR3 is 15 amino acids. CDR1 MNHEY and CDR2 SMNVEV come from the germline V gene (reference sequence). The CDR3 bases are TGTGCCAGCAGCTCCCCGGGTCGGCAGTTCCCTGAAGCTTTCTTT. This codes for CASSSPGRQFPEAFF.

The rearrangement uses TRBV19 and TRBJ2-3, with 7 positions matching TRBD1. This CDR3 contains 13 residues. V lost 6 bases, J lost 4 bases, and 4 bases stayed unmatched. CDR1 and CDR2 from the germline V gene are LNHDA and SQIVND (reference sequence). The DNA of the CDR3 is TGTGCCAGTAGAAATCAGGGGGCAGATACGCAGTATTTT. As protein: CASRNQGADTQYF.

The chain joins TRBV6-2 or TRBV6-3 to TRBJ2-3; D is undetermined. V was trimmed by 2 bases and J by 1 base, leaving 13 bases between them. Germline lookup yields CDR1 MNHEY and CDR2 SVGEGT. The CDR3 has 16 amino acids. The CDR3 reads CASSYIGTWGTDTQYF. The CDR3 DNA reads as TGTGCCAGCAGTTACATAGGTACATGGGGCACAGATACGCAGTATTTT.

The gene calls are TRBV6-5 and TRBJ1-1, with 11 bases identical to TRBD1. The CDR3 totals 16 residues. V lost 4 bases, J lost 4 bases, and 8 bases stayed unmatched. Germline V gene sequence: CDR1 MNHEY, CDR2 SVGAGI. Written as DNA, the CDR3 is TGTGCCAGCAGTTTAACCCCCGGGACAGGGGGCACTGAAGCTTTCTTT. It translates to CASSLTPGTGGTEAFF.

The chain has TRBV20-1 and TRBJ2-7; D assignment may be TRBD1 or TRBD2 (5 bases each). CDR1 is DFQATT and CDR2 is SNEGSKA in the germline V gene (reference sequence). Trimming removed 5 bases from V and 9 bases from J, with 11 bases in between. This CDR3 contains 10 residues. This CDR3 reads CSAYRDRQYF. The CDR3 nucleotides read TGCAGTGCTTACCGGGACCGGCAGTACTTC.

The rearrangement uses TRBV6-1 and TRBJ2-1; 10 nucleotides line up with TRBD2. This CDR3 is 17 amino acids long. Germline values: CDR1 MNHNS, CDR2 SASEGT. V lost 2 bases and J lost 0; bases outside the gene matches: 4. The CDR3 protein is CASSEPGLAASYNEQFF. In DNA, the CDR3 is TGTGCCAGCAGTGAACCAGGACTAGCGGCCTCCTACAATGAGCAGTTCTTC.

J is TRBJ2-2 and V is TRBV10-3; D is unresolved. Germline V CDR1 and CDR2: ENHRY, SYGVKD. CDR3 size: 16 residues. V was clipped by 4 bases and J by 4 bases, with 16 bases between them. CDR3 coding DNA: TGTGCCATCAGTGGCGGCTCCATGGGCAGCACCGGGGAGCTGTTTTTT. Its protein product is CAISGGSMGSTGELFF.

The table lists this clonotype with a few counts. This sequence joins TRBV5-4 and TRBJ1-2; 8 bases are shared with TRBD1. Trimming took 2 bases from V and 7 from J; bases not matched to a gene: 4. The CDR3 contains 13 residues. Germline CDR1 and CDR2: SGHNT and YYREEE (reference sequence). CDR3 in DNA: TGTGCCAGCAGCTTCTCAGGGGGCGCTGGCTACACCTTC. The encoded protein is CASSFSGGAGYTF. The variable domain in full, completed from reference TRBV5-4 and TRBJ1-2, reads ETGVTQSPTHLIKTRGQQVTLRCSSQSGHNTVSWYQQALGQGPQFIFQYYREEENGRGNFPPRFSGLQFPNYSSELNVNALELDDSALYLCASSFSGGAGYTFGSGTRLTVV.

The table lists this clonotype with a count of one. This CDR3 reads CATSVTGTGGEYEQYF. The DNA of the CDR3 is TGTGCCACCAGTGTGACCGGGACAGGGGGCGAGTACGAGCAGTACTTC. V usage is TRBV24-1 and J usage is TRBJ2-7, with 12 bases identical to TRBD1. Unmatched junction bases numbered 8, after V lost 5 bases and J lost 4 bases. The CDR3 runs 16 residues. Germline loops: CDR1 KGHDR, CDR2 SFDVKD.

The chain uses TRBV20-1 and TRBJ2-3, with 10 positions matching TRBD1. Germline-derived CDR1 and CDR2 are DFQATT and SNEGSKA (reference sequence). CDR3 length: 15 residues. Trimming removed 3 bases from V and 5 bases from J; junction bases left unmatched: 8. The CDR3 bases are TGCAGTGCTAGCGTGACAGGGGGCTACGAAGATACGCAGTATTTT. Amino acid sequence: CSASVTGGYEDTQYF.

This clonotype occurred a few times. The chain has TRBV7-9 and TRBJ1-5; a weak D match, TRBD1 (5 bases). The length of the CDR3 is 14 residues. Trimming stripped 5 bases from V and 3 bases from J, with 11 bases between. Per the germline V gene, CDR1 is SEHNR and CDR2 is FQNEAQ (reference sequence). CDR3 coding DNA: TGTGCCAGCAGCGCTACAGGTGCCAATCAGCCCCAGCATTTT. It encodes CASSATGANQPQHF.

The V call is TRBV7-2, the J call TRBJ1-1; D remains unclear. This CDR3 contains 13 residues. Germline CDR1 reads SGHTA; CDR2 reads FQGNSA. Between the trimmed V and J ends, which lost 1 base and 7 bases, there was a span of 10 bases. CDR3: CASSLDYSFEAFF. The CDR3, as DNA: TGTGCCAGCAGCTTAGATTACAGCTTTGAAGCTTTCTTT.

The rearrangement joins TRBV7-9 to TRBJ1-1; weak D call: TRBD1 (6 bases). The CDR3 contains 17 residues. Germline values: CDR1 SEHNR, CDR2 FQNEAQ (reference sequence). The germline V and J ends were trimmed by 7 bases and 0 bases, with 21 bases remaining between them. DNA for the CDR3: TGTGCCAGCACCCCCGGCAAGGACAGTCTCATGAACACTGAAGCTTTCTTT. Amino acid sequence: CASTPGKDSLMNTEAFF.

The rearrangement uses TRBV20-1 and TRBJ2-2, with no clear D. Germline CDR1 and CDR2: DFQATT and SNEGSKA (reference sequence). The V gene lost 1 base and the J gene lost 8 bases, with 5 bases spanning the gap. This CDR3 spans 11 amino acids. DNA for the CDR3: TGCAGTGCTAGAGGATTTGGGGAGCTGTTTTTT. Translating it yields CSARGFGELFF.

The chain couples TRBV10-3 to TRBJ2-2, with 7 bases aligning to TRBD1. Germline CDR1 reads ENHRY; CDR2 reads SYGVKD. The CDR3 is 15 amino acids. The ends lost 2 bases at V and 6 bases at J; junction bases unmatched: 6. CDR3 DNA: TGTGCCATCAGTGAGCCGACAGGGTTGGCCGGGGAGCTGTTTTTT. It is translated as CAISEPTGLAGELFF.

This chain joins TRBV28 and TRBJ1-3, with D unresolved. This CDR3 region has 15 residues. Germline V gene data show CDR1 as MDHEN and CDR2 as SYDVKM. V dropped 3 bases and J dropped 1 base, with 10 bases sitting between them. CDR3 bases: TGTGCCAGCAGTTTTAGAGGGATTTCTGGAAACACCATATATTTT. It specifies CASSFRGISGNTIYF.

This clonotype occurred a few times. This chain uses TRBV7-2 with TRBJ2-1; perhaps TRBD2 as D (5 bases). CDR1 SGHTA and CDR2 FQGNSA come from the germline V gene. Trimming pared 1 base from V and 8 bases from J, leaving 12 bases between. This CDR3 has 14 amino acids. CDR3 DNA: TGTGCCAGCAGCTTAGGCGGCGGGCGGCATGAGCAGTTCTTC. Amino acids: CASSLGGGRHEQFF.

The V gene is TRBV5-1, the J gene TRBJ2-7, with 8 nucleotides matching TRBD2. Germline V gene data show CDR1 as SGHRS and CDR2 as YFSETQ. The CDR3 runs 17 residues. V gave up 4 bases and J gave up 0 bases; unmatched junction bases: 12. CDR3 sequence (DNA): TGCGCCAGCAGCCCTACGGGGGGAGCGGGAGTCTCCTACGAGCAGTACTTC. Its translation: CASSPTGGAGVSYEQYF.

The CDR3 here is CSVDPRTEGGAQYF. In nucleotides, the CDR3 is TGCAGCGTTGATCCAAGGACAGAGGGGGGTGCCCAGTACTTC. This sequence joins TRBV29-1 and TRBJ2-5, with D perhaps matching TRBD1 or TRBD2 (6 bases each). Germline CDR1 and CDR2: SQVTM and ANQGSEA. Trimming removed 3 bases at V and 9 bases at J, with 20 bases between. The CDR3 sequence is 14 residues long.

The chain employs TRBV5-1 and TRBJ1-6; 9 bases fit TRBD1. The CDR3 contains 16 residues. CDR1 and CDR2 from the germline V gene are SGHRS and YFSETQ. J gave up 7 bases and V 4 bases, and 9 bases lay outside the gene matches. The CDR3 DNA follows: TGCGCCAGCAGCCTACAGGGGGCCTTTGGGAATTCACCCCTCCACTTT. Its protein product is CASSLQGAFGNSPLHF.

DNA for the CDR3: TGCAGCGTTGACAGACAAGAGACCCAGTACTTC. Its translation is CSVDRQETQYF. V usage is TRBV29-1 and J usage is TRBJ2-5; D is unclear. The V end was cut by 3 bases, the J end by 2 bases, with 4 bases between. The CDR3 is made up of 11 amino acids. Germline loops: CDR1 SQVTM, CDR2 ANQGSEA.

This clonotype was found a few times. V usage is TRBV7-9 and J usage is TRBJ2-7; 12 bases align to TRBD2. The CDR3 totals 15 residues. V lost 5 bases, J lost 3 bases, and 5 bases stayed unmatched. Germline V gene sequence: CDR1 SEHNR, CDR2 FQNEAQ (reference sequence). This chain's CDR3 is CASSKTSGRYYEQYF. CDR3 nucleotides: TGTGCCAGCAGCAAAACTAGCGGGAGGTACTACGAGCAGTACTTC. The full variable domain, in which reference TRBV7-9 and TRBJ2-7 provide the parts outside the CDR3, is DTGVSQNPRHKITKRGQNVTFRCDPISEHNRLYWYRQTLGQGPEFLTYFQNEAQLEKSRLLSDRFSAERPKGSFSTLEIQRTEQGDSAMYLCASSKTSGRYYEQYFGPGTRLTVT.

The genes are TRBV7-2 and TRBJ2-5, with D perhaps TRBD1 (6 bases). The length of the CDR3 is 15 residues. Between the trimmed V and J ends, which lost 5 bases and 2 bases, there was a span of 15 bases. CDR1 is SGHTA and CDR2 is FQGNSA in the germline V gene. CDR3 in DNA: TGTGCCAGCAGCCCCGGCGGACAGCCTCAAGAGACCCAGTACTTC. This encodes CASSPGGQPQETQYF.

V gene TRBV6-2 or TRBV6-3 combines with J gene TRBJ2-5, with 7 bases matching TRBD2. This CDR3 contains 14 residues. The trim removed 2 bases at V and 4 bases at J, leaving 4 bases unmatched. The V gene's germline CDR1 is MNHEY and CDR2 SVGEGT. The CDR3 nucleotides read TGTGCCAGCAGTTACGCGGCTAGCGGAGAGACCCAGTACTTC. Encoded protein: CASSYAASGETQYF.

This clonotype was observed a few times. J is TRBJ2-2 and V is TRBV7-9; D unclear. Trimming took off 5 bases at V and 0 bases at J, with 13 bases between the two ends. Germline V gives CDR1 SEHNR, CDR2 FQNEAQ (reference sequence). This CDR3 region has 16 residues. The CDR3 sequence: CASSRPGETNTGELFF. Here the CDR3 DNA reads TGTGCCAGCAGCCGACCCGGAGAAACGAACACCGGGGAGCTGTTTTTT.

The chain has TRBV5-1 and TRBJ1-5; TRBD1 matches 10 bases. This CDR3 is 17 amino acids long. Germline V lookup: CDR1 SGHRS, CDR2 YFSETQ. The V gene end was trimmed by 4 bases and the J gene end by 2 bases; junction bases not matched to a gene: 9. This chain's CDR3 is CASSPGTGARGNQPQHF. CDR3 DNA sequence: TGCGCCAGCAGCCCCGGGACAGGGGCACGGGGCAATCAGCCCCAGCATTTT.